This T cell receptor beta chain was sequenced during a study of cytomegalovirus exposure and HLA in healthy donors. This CDR3 spans 15 amino acids. Germline V gene lookup returns CDR1 SEHNR and CDR2 FQNEAQ (reference sequence). V dropped 5 bases and J dropped 0; count of bases not matched to a gene: 7. PCR involved 60 Vbeta and 13 Jbeta primers. Data came from immunoSEQ multiplex PCR; TCRdb stores just in-frame clones and leaves some out. The sample records about 130,000 clones, about four fifths being singletons. Sample: PBMCs. The V gene is TRBV7-9, the J gene TRBJ2-7; TRBD1 aligns across 7 bases. The sequence came from a man aged 18 to 29 in good health and CMV-seronegative. DNA of the CDR3: TGTGCCAGCAGCGAGGGGGCAGGCCACTCCTACGAGCAGTACTTC. It is translated as CASSEGAGHSYEQYF.